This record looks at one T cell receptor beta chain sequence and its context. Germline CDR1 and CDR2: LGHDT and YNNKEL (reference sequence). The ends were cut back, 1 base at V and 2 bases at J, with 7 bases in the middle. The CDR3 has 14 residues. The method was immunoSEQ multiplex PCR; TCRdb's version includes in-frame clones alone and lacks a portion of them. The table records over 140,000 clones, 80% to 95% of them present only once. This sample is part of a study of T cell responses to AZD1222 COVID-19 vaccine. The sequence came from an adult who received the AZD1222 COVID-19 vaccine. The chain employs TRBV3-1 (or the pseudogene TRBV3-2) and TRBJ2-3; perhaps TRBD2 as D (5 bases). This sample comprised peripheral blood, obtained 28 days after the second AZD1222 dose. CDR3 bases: TGTGCCAGCAGCCAAGCGGGGTACACAGATACGCAGTATTTT. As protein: CASSQAGYTDTQYF.